Listed here are 26 T cell receptor beta chains from one sample, sequenced in a study of blood T cell repertoires in COVID-19. Profiled with immunoSEQ multiplex PCR; TCRdb holds only in-frame clones, not every one. The repertoire includes roughly 200,000 clones, 88% of them detected once, and around 6% sits in the top ten. The sequenced material came from peripheral blood. The origin of the receptors is a man aged 40-49 years with active or convalescent COVID-19.

This clone has more than one count but fewer than ten. The chain recombines TRBV9 with TRBJ2-3; 11 nucleotides match TRBD2. Trimming cost V 2 bases and J 2 bases; bases outside gene matches: 1. The CDR3 sequence is 15 residues long. Germline CDR1 reads SGDLS; CDR2 reads YYNGEE. In DNA form, the CDR3 reads TGTGCCAGCAGCGTTAGCGGGGGGGCCACAGATACGCAGTATTTT. This gives the protein CASSVSGGATDTQYF.

This chain connects TRBV6-5 to TRBJ1-6, with a weak D call TRBD1 (6 bases). From germline, CDR1 is MNHEY and CDR2 SVGAGI. V was cut by 8 bases and J by 14 bases, with 22 bases left in between. CDR3 length: 14 residues. CDR3 coding DNA: TGTGCCAGCCGCTTGTTGGACAGCGCACCGTCCCTCCACTTT. It encodes CASRLLDSAPSLHF.

The chain couples TRBV6-5 to TRBJ1-1, with unresolved D. V was shortened by 5 bases and J by 5 bases, with 15 bases between the two germline ends. The CDR3 totals 14 residues. Looked up from germline, CDR1 is MNHEY and CDR2 is SVGAGI. In DNA, the CDR3 is TGTGCCAGCAGTAACCGTCGGGTTGGTACTGAAGCTTTCTTT. This encodes CASSNRRVGTEAFF.

V and J are TRBV6-5 and TRBJ2-1; 8 nucleotides agree with TRBD1. Germline CDR1 MNHEY, CDR2 SVGAGI. J was trimmed by 1 base and V by 7 bases; bases with no gene match: 6. The CDR3 sequence is 15 residues long. The CDR3 coding sequence is TGTGCCAGCATGCCCGACAGGGGATCCTACAATGAGCAGTTCTTC. Translation: CASMPDRGSYNEQFF.

The CDR3 here is CASSQGSNQPQHF. CDR3 sequence (DNA): TGTGCCAGCAGTCAGGGAAGCAATCAGCCCCAGCATTTT. V usage is TRBV6-5 and J usage is TRBJ1-5; TRBD1 might be the D (5 bases). The germline V gene encodes CDR1 MNHEY and CDR2 SVGAGI. V lost 5 bases, J lost 1 base, and 6 bases lay in between. The CDR3 runs to 13 residues.

The chain's CDR3 is CASCHTTGSGNTIYF. The CDR3 DNA follows: TGTGCCAGCTGCCACACGACGGGCTCTGGAAACACCATATATTTT. The rearrangement links TRBV11-2 to TRBJ1-3; D is ambiguous. Per germline, CDR1 SGHAT and CDR2 FQNNGV. The CDR3 sequence is 15 residues long. V dropped 8 bases and J dropped 0 bases, with 14 bases sitting between them.

The chain joins TRBV4-3 to TRBJ2-2, with 9 bases that match TRBD1. Germline V gene lookup returns CDR1 LGHNA and CDR2 YSLEER. Losses at the gene ends were 5 bases for V and 4 bases for J; bases not matched to a gene: 14. The CDR3 runs to 18 residues. CDR3 nucleotide sequence: TGCGCCAGCAGCTCATGGACAGGGGCTAAGTCGGGCACCGGGGAGCTGTTTTTT. Its protein is CASSSWTGAKSGTGELFF.

V and J are TRBV29-1 and TRBJ1-1; D remains ambiguous. The V gene's germline CDR1 is SQVTM and CDR2 ANQGSEA. The CDR3 is made up of 12 amino acids. Trimming took off 5 bases at V and 1 base at J, with 8 bases between the two ends. The CDR3 protein is CSVRDRNTEAFF. The DNA of the CDR3 is TGCAGCGTTCGGGATAGGAACACTGAAGCTTTCTTT.

This sequence joins TRBV11-3 and TRBJ2-5, with 12 bases aligning to TRBD1. J was trimmed by 5 bases and V by 8 bases; bases with no gene match: 9. Germline lookup yields CDR1 SGHNT and CDR2 YENEEA. This CDR3 region has 15 residues. This chain's CDR3 is CASVDRDRGHETQYF. CDR3 nucleotide sequence: TGTGCCAGCGTAGACCGGGACAGGGGGCATGAGACCCAGTACTTC.

This clone was recorded only once. The chain combines TRBV19 with TRBJ1-5, with D possibly being TRBD1 (6 bases). V lost 2 bases to trimming and J lost 6 bases, with 14 bases between them. The CDR3 sequence is 15 residues long. Per the germline V gene, CDR1 is LNHDA and CDR2 is SQIVND (reference sequence). The CDR3 DNA follows: TGTGCCAGTAGTATAAACACAGGGTACGTTCAGCCCCAGCATTTT. This translates into CASSINTGYVQPQHF.

The chain couples TRBV18 to TRBJ2-3, with D unclear. Germline CDR1 reads KGHSH; CDR2 reads LQKENI. The CDR3 runs 16 residues. The V end lost 1 base, the J end lost 0 bases, and 11 bases lay between the germline ends. CDR3 sequence (DNA): TGTGCCAGCTCACCACGGGCACGGATAAGCACAGATACGCAGTATTTT. Translated, it gives CASSPRARISTDTQYF.

The rearrangement joins TRBV19 to TRBJ2-2, with D maybe TRBD1 (6 bases). The CDR3 spans 14 residues. Trimming removed 4 bases at V and 5 bases at J, with 11 bases between. Germline V gene data show CDR1 as LNHDA and CDR2 as SQIVND (reference sequence). CDR3 region: CASSSLQGTGELFF. The CDR3 coding sequence is TGTGCCAGTAGTAGCCTTCAGGGGACCGGGGAGCTGTTTTTT. The variable domain in full, with the rest retrieved from reference TRBV19 and TRBJ2-2, is DGGITQSPKYLFRKEGQNVTLSCEQNLNHDAMYWYRQDPGQGLRLIYYSQIVNDFQKGDIAEGYSVSREKKESFPLTVTSAQKNPTAFYLCASSSLQGTGELFFGEGSRLTVL.

J is TRBJ2-2 and V is TRBV5-4, with 9 bases fitting TRBD2. CDR1 and CDR2 from the germline V gene are SGHNT and YYREEE (reference sequence). The CDR3 covers 16 residues. Unmatched junction bases numbered 6, after V lost 2 bases and J lost 4 bases. The CDR3: CASSFPAGGVTGELFF. The DNA for the CDR3 is TGTGCCAGCAGCTTCCCAGCGGGAGGAGTCACCGGGGAGCTGTTTTTT. Full variable domain (missing parts from reference TRBV5-4 and TRBJ2-2): ETGVTQSPTHLIKTRGQQVTLRCSSQSGHNTVSWYQQALGQGPQFIFQYYREEENGRGNFPPRFSGLQFPNYSSELNVNALELDDSALYLCASSFPAGGVTGELFFGEGSRLTVL.

The V and J genes are TRBV10-3 and TRBJ2-3; 8 bases are shared with TRBD1. CDR1 ENHRY and CDR2 SYGVKD come from the germline V gene. CDR3 size: 15 residues. V lost 8 bases to trimming and J lost 2 bases; unmatched junction nucleotides: 9. The CDR3 sequence is CAIATGQGTTDTQYF. The CDR3 DNA reads as TGTGCCATCGCCACCGGACAGGGTACCACAGATACGCAGTATTTT.

The chain is built from TRBV7-7 and TRBJ2-1, with TRBD1 matching 8 bases. The CDR3 runs to 16 residues. Trimming cost V 5 bases and J 2 bases; bases outside gene matches: 8. Germline lookup yields CDR1 SSHAT and CDR2 FNYEAQ (reference sequence). The CDR3 protein is CASSQGGQGPYNEQFF. The CDR3 DNA is TGTGCCAGCAGCCAGGGAGGACAGGGTCCCTACAATGAGCAGTTCTTC.

The chain joins TRBV29-1 to TRBJ1-1; D is undetermined. V was pared by 7 bases and J by 1 base, with 13 bases between. Germline CDR1 is SQVTM and CDR2 is ANQGSEA. This CDR3 has 13 amino acids. DNA of the CDR3: TGCAGCGCCGAACAGAAGCCGAACACTGAAGCTTTCTTT. Residues: CSAEQKPNTEAFF.

The chain links TRBV4-2 to TRBJ2-1; D is perhaps TRBD2 (6 bases). Germline-derived CDR1 and CDR2 are LGHNA and YNFKEQ. V was cut by 3 bases and J by 9 bases, with 21 bases left in between. The CDR3 runs 16 residues. As DNA, the CDR3 is TGTGCCAGCAGCCAGGCCCCGGGACTCGGCGAGGGTGAGCAGTTCTTC. As protein: CASSQAPGLGEGEQFF.

J is TRBJ1-1 and V is TRBV28, with D unclear. Germline lookup yields CDR1 MDHEN and CDR2 SYDVKM. CDR3 length: 14 amino acids. Trimming shortened V by 3 bases and J by 7 bases, and 15 bases separated the two germline ends. The CDR3 coding sequence is TGTGCCAGCAGTTTCTCGGGATTCAACGGTGAAGCTTTCTTT. Its protein is CASSFSGFNGEAFF.

This chain links TRBV11-1 with TRBJ1-1; the D gene is possibly TRBD1 (6 bases). CDR3 length: 16 residues. Germline V CDR1 and CDR2: SGHAT, FQDESV (reference sequence). V was shortened by 3 bases and J by 1 base, with 15 bases between the two germline ends. The CDR3 loop reads CASSFIWGHWNTEAFF. The CDR3 nucleotides are TGTGCCAGCAGCTTTATCTGGGGGCATTGGAACACTGAAGCTTTCTTT.

The rearrangement joins TRBV20-1 to TRBJ2-3; 8 bases are shared with TRBD2. Unmatched junction bases numbered 11, after V lost 3 bases and J lost 3 bases. Germline CDR1 DFQATT, CDR2 SNEGSKA (reference sequence). The CDR3 runs 16 residues. The CDR3 spells CSASSREGFGTDTQYF. CDR3 nucleotides: TGCAGTGCTAGTTCTCGGGAGGGGTTTGGGACAGATACGCAGTATTTT.

This clone was picked up one time. The CDR3 region is CASSPGQDGYNEQFF. The CDR3 region has the DNA TGCGCCAGCAGCCCAGGACAGGACGGCTACAATGAGCAGTTCTTC. This chain connects TRBV10-1 to TRBJ2-1; 7 nucleotides align to TRBD1. Unmatched junction bases numbered 8, after V lost 6 bases and J lost 3 bases. The CDR3 length is 15 residues. CDR1 is WNHNN, CDR2 SYGVQD, per germline (reference sequence).

V is TRBV19 and J is TRBJ2-5; 7 positions agree with TRBD1. Germline V gene lookup returns CDR1 LNHDA and CDR2 SQIVND (reference sequence). CDR3 length: 13 residues. The V and J ends lost 7 bases and 5 bases, in that order; junction bases with no gene match: 7. The CDR3 protein is CASKDRASETQYF. As DNA, the CDR3 is TGTGCCAGTAAAGACAGGGCCAGTGAGACCCAGTACTTC.

The V gene is TRBV11-3, the J gene TRBJ2-7, with TRBD1 matching over 7 bases. The trim removed 4 bases at V and 4 bases at J, leaving 7 bases unmatched. CDR1 is SGHNT, CDR2 YENEEA, per germline. This CDR3 region has 14 residues. CDR3 sequence: CASSSRQGLYEQYF. In DNA, the CDR3 is TGTGCCAGCAGCTCCAGACAGGGATTATACGAGCAGTACTTC. The full variable domain, rest sourced from reference TRBV11-3 and TRBJ2-7, is EAGVVQSPRYKIIEKKQPVAFWCNPISGHNTLYWYLQNLGQGPELLIRYENEEAVDDSQLPKDRFSAERLKGVDSTLKIQPAELGDSAVYLCASSSRQGLYEQYFGPGTRLTVT.

This chain links TRBV6-5 with TRBJ1-3; D ambiguous. V was trimmed by 8 bases and J by 4 bases, leaving 12 bases between them. In germline, CDR1 is MNHEY, CDR2 SVGAGI. The CDR3 totals 13 residues. DNA for the CDR3: TGTGCCAGCCAGGTACCGGGAGGAAACACCATATATTTT. Protein product: CASQVPGGNTIYF.

V gene TRBV18 combines with J gene TRBJ1-1; 8 bases align to TRBD1. Germline CDR1 reads KGHSH; CDR2 reads LQKENI. V lost 6 bases to trimming and J lost 1 base; unmatched junction nucleotides: 4. The CDR3 is 14 residues long. The CDR3 DNA sequence: TGTGCCAGCTCTCGGGACAGGCAGAACACTGAAGCTTTCTTT. It encodes CASSRDRQNTEAFF.

V is TRBV5-1 and J is TRBJ2-7; TRBD2 might be the D (7 bases). With 3 bases removed from V and 4 bases from J, the gap between germline ends came to 14 bases. The CDR3 totals 14 residues. In germline, CDR1 is SGHRS, CDR2 YFSETQ. The CDR3 region has the DNA TGCGCCAGCAGCTCGGGGGGCGGTTTGTACGAGCAGTACTTC. Protein sequence: CASSSGGGLYEQYF.